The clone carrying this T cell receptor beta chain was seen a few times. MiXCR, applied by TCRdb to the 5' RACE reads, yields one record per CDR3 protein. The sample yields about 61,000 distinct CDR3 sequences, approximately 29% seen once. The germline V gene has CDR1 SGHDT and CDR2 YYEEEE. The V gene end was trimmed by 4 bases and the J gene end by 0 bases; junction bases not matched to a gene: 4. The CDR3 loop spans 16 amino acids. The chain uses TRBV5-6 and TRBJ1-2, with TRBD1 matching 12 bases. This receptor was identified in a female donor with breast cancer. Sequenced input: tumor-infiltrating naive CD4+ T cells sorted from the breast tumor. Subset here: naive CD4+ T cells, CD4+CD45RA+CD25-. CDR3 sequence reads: CASSRDRGRANYGYTF. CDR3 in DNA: TGTGCCAGCAGCCGGGACAGGGGGCGGGCTAACTATGGCTACACCTTC.